This TCR beta chain was captured in a study of early T cells in non-severe SARS-CoV-2 infection. Study-wide findings and caveats: The study's VDJdb matching favored anti-spike CD8 responses and missed private and CD4 specificities.

Relative to its sample, this clonotype is medium-sized. Its antigen is not known. An end of the junction differs from the germline gene, which may be a read error. Individual cDNA molecules received unique molecular identifiers during library preparation. In TCRdb, the 5' RACE reads were re-called with MiXCR into one record per CDR3 protein. The table lists tens of thousands of distinct CDR3 sequences, around 5% of them singletons. This sequence was found in an adult who was a healthcare worker with PCR-confirmed SARS-CoV-2 infection or an uninfected control (not recorded which). Sequenced sample: whole blood.

For the CDR3, the DNA is TGTGCTAGCAGCCCCGGGTCTCGTGGGGAGACCCAGTACTTC. This translates into CASSPGSRGETQYF. The V and J genes are TRBV7-7 and TRBJ2-5; no clear D. Looked up from germline, CDR1 is SSHAT and CDR2 is FNYEAQ (reference sequence). This CDR3 is 14 amino acids long.